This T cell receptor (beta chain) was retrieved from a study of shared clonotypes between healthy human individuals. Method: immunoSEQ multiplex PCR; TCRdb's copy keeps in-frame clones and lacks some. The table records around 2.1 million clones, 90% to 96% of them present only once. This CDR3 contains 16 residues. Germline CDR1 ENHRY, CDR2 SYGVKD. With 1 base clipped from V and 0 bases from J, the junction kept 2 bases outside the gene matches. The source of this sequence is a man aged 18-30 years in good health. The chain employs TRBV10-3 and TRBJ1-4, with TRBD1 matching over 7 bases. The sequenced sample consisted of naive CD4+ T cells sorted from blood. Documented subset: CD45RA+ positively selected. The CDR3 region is CAISELGQTTNEKLFF. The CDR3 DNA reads TGTGCCATCAGTGAGTTGGGACAGACAACTAATGAAAAACTGTTTTTT.